What follows is one TCR beta chain and its context. Its antigen specificity is not known. No much larger clone is present one base from it, and per-base qualities are unavailable. The library was obtained by 5' RACE. The data were produced on an Illumina HiSeq 2500. A second PCR of about 6 to 11 cycles was performed with a sample-barcoded 5' primer and a J-beta primer mix. Each TCR beta cDNA molecule received a unique molecular identifier from a template-switch 5' adaptor carrying 12 random nucleotides. At least 2.5 million CDR3-containing paired-end reads were obtained from each sample. First-strand cDNA was synthesized from all RNA with the Mint cDNA synthesis kit, primed by a TRBC-specific oligonucleotide. Following uracil-DNA glycosylase treatment, a first 18-cycle PCR with universal primers M1SS and BC2_uni_R was performed on all cDNA. Per the original workflow: For normalization, 1 million high-quality reads, each with a distinct molecular identifier, were randomly selected from each sample. Reads with shared molecular identifiers were discarded instead of being binned into consensus sequences. MiTCR, set to a Q25 quality threshold and the strictest error-elimination algorithm, was used for CDR3 identification, clonotype clustering and error correction. Lower-bound total TCR beta diversity was estimated with a nonparametric unseen species model using Euler transformation. TCRdb redid the processing of the public reads, applying fastp at Q25 and MiXCR, and retained in-frame beta chains. Each entry is one CDR3 protein sequence, shown with its most common DNA and genes. For this entry, the V and J calls and clone size follow TCRdb and not the study's own pipeline. This sample comprises 850,000 to 1,000,000 distinct CDR3 sequences, roughly 50% of them detected only once. The ten largest clones add up to around 15% of the sample.

The data stem from a study of blood T cells in healthy people across ages (dated by TCRdb to 2015 to 2017). About the study as a whole: In model experiments, template switching captured roughly one uniquely barcoded TCR beta cDNA molecule for every two T cells. Donors were grouped into four age groups: young (average roughly 16 years), middle-aged (39), aged (roughly 67) and long-lived (over 80). The study analyzed two additional independent replicas of 1 million unique cDNA reads from the same blood draw for two donors, one aged 18 to 29 and one aged 80 or older. To avoid experimental bias, donors of different ages were distributed randomly across sequencing lanes. Using deep sequencing normalized with unique cDNA molecular identifiers, the study measured how TCR beta repertoire diversity changes with age. The paper's findings and limits, for the study overall: Since profiling was done on bulk unsorted PBMCs, naive and antigen-experienced compartments could not be conclusively compared. Because the CMV infection status of the donors was unknown, age-related changes in expanded clonotypes may potentially have been confounded. Compared with the aged group, the long-lived group had more naive CD4+ T cells, fewer expanded clones and increased TCR diversity, suggesting age selection. Estimates of total diversity from one million sequenced T cells were regarded as lower bounds and underestimates. Observed TCR beta diversity correlated strongly with the percentage of naive T cells measured by flow cytometry. Observed TCR beta diversity per million T cells fell roughly linearly with age, and a significant reduction was already apparent by age roughly 41.

The 40 or so donors, aged roughly 6 to 100 years, were systemically healthy Caucasian individuals from Russia. Each donor gave ten milliliters of peripheral blood, collected into EDTA-treated Vacutainer tubes. Ficoll-Paque density-gradient centrifugation was used to isolate PBMCs, with at least 7 million obtained per sample. Trizol reagent was used to extract total RNA from the PBMCs, yielding at least 6 micrograms per sample. For every donor, an aliquot of PBMCs went through flow cytometry to measure the percentages of naive CD45RAhigh/CD27high T cells. CDR1 MGHRA and CDR2 YSYEKL were looked up in the germline V gene. Measured from the cysteine to the phenylalanine, the CDR3 is 17 residues long. Only the CDR3 portion is preserved as DNA: 51 bases, with reading frame beginning at the first base. From V the trimming removes 1 base and from J it removes 3 bases, while the gene matches leave 10 bases of the junction unaccounted for.

The source is a man aged 25-40 years in good health. Sequencing was done on a sample of blood. The rearrangement combines TRBV4-1 with TRBJ1-1, with TRBD1 matching 8 junction bases. The CDR3 region has the sequence CASSQVGRQGIYTEAFF. The sequence in DNA is TGCGCCAGCAGCCAAGTAGGGCGACAGGGGATTTACACTGAAGCTTTCTTT.